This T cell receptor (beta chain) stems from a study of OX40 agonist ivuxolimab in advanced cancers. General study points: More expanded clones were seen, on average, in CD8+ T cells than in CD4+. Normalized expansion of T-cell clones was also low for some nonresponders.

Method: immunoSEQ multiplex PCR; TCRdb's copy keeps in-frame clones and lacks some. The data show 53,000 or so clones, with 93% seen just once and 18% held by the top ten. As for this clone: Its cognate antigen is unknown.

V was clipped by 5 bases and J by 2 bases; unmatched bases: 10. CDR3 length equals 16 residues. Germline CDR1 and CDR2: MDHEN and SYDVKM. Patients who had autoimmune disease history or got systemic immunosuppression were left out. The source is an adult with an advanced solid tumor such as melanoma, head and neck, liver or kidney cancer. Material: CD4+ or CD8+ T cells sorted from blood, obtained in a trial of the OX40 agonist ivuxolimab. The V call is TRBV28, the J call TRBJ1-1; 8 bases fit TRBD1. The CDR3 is CASSPRQGRPNTEAFF. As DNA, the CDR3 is TGTGCCAGCAGTCCCCGACAGGGGCGGCCAAACACTGAAGCTTTCTTT.